This is a list of T cell receptor beta chains from one sample in a study of spatial heterogeneity in lung cancer. In TCRdb, the 5' RACE reads were re-called with MiXCR into one record per CDR3 protein. The sample records around 24,000 distinct CDR3 sequences, 5.5% to 8% being singletons. This specimen was PBMCs, taken at surgery. All receptors derive from a male donor with early-stage non-small cell lung cancer. The conserved cysteine and the conserved F or W are not part of the CDR3 here. Size values are once, few and many counts, or a class for expanded clones, and some rows have none.

many,TRBV7-8,ASSLGQSRSEAF
many,TRBV5-1,ASSGGTDGYT
many,TRBV3-1,ASSQAPGASGGNTEAF
many,TRBV28,ASRPGTENTGELF
few,TRBV12-3/TRBV12-4,ASSSQTGRPNQPQH
many,TRBV5-4,ASSSLRTRTDTQY
many,TRBV18,ASSPTQETQY
NA,TRBV11-3,ASSLGLGLNTEAF
many,TRBV20-1,SARDPGHGHP
few,TRBV20-1,SATQFGLAGADTQY
many,TRBV25-1,ASRPSGGRYTIY
NA,TRBV6-1,ASSALSGGSRSNTGELF
many,TRBV10-3,AISAGTGYNEQF
many,TRBV29-1,SVQRENTGELF
NA,TRBV20-1,SAFLAGSLEQY
many,TRBV6-2/TRBV6-3,ASSTPDRGELNTEAF
NA,TRBV5-5,ASSLVPEETQY
many,TRBV11-1,ASSHYSFEQF
few,TRBV20-1,SARDVLVGPQH
NA,TRBV7-2,ASSLRLGRISGANVLT
many,TRBV11-2,ASSLDWRRETQY
many,TRBV5-6,ASSLAGMRDTQY
medium-sized,TRBV28,ASSLSGPNSPLH
NA,TRBV5-1,ASTYDQGSGAF
NA,TRBV20-1,SASWSGTYSDTQY
many,TRBV29-1,SATGRNFHEQY
many,TRBV5-1,ASSGRDGLNTEAF
many,TRBV12-5,ASGWVGQTSSGNTIY
many,TRBV15,ATTEGDTDTQY
medium-sized,TRBV28,ASSLSGLAVYEQY
many,TRBV15,ATSSYHRGGDEKLF
NA,TRBV28,ASRHPTGTDTGELF
NA,TRBV28,ASSPPLAGLEAQY
NA,TRBV5-8,ASSLGLAGARETQY
NA,TRBV12-3/TRBV12-4,ATGLLNTEAF
NA,TRBV30,AWTGRRGGTEAF
many,TRBV28,ASSLGVHYEQY
many,TRBV29-1,SVAGHYEQY
NA,TRBV20-1,SARSTEVRGYT
many,TRBV11-2,ASSYLRGRSGNEQF
few,TRBV19,ASSRDRVYNEQF
few,TRBV28,ASSLNLDRPYGYT
NA,TRBV20-1,SASTGNTYEQY
many,TRBV19,ASTPYGGGHNEKLF
NA,TRBV29-1,SVSGTGGNEQY
many,TRBV20-1,SAVPTDGYT
NA,TRBV5-1,ASSLVATQETQY
many,TRBV9,ASSVVATTDTQY
many,TRBV5-4,ASSLVGGARSYEQY
few,TRBV20-1,SATTGRETQY
NA,TRBV28,ASNPGASGNNEQF
many,TRBV10-1,ASSESAGWETQY
many,TRBV12-3/TRBV12-4,ASSGQTNQPQH